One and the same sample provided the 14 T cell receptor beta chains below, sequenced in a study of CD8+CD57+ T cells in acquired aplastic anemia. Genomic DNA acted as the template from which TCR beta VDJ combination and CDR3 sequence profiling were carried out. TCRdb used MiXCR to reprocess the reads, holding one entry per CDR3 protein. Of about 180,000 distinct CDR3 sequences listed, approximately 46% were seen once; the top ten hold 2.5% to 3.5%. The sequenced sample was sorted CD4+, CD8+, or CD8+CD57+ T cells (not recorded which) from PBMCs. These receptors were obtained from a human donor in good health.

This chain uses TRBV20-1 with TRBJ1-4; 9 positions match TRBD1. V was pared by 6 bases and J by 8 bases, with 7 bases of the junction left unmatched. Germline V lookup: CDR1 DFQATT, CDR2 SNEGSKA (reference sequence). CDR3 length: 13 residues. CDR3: CSASDRGSEKLFF. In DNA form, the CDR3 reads TGCAGTGCCAGCGACAGGGGGAGCGAAAAACTGTTTTTT.

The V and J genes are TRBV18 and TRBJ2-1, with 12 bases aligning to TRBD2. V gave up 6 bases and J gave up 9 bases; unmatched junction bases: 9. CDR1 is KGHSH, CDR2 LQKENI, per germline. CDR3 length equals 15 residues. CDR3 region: CASSLAGGPQGEQFF. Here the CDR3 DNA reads TGTGCCAGCTCCCTAGCGGGAGGGCCTCAGGGTGAGCAGTTCTTC.

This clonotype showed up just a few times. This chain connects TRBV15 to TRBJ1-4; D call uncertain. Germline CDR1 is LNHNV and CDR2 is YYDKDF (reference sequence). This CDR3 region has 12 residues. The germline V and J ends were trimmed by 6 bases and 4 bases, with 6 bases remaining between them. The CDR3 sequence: CATSQLNEKLFF. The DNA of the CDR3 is TGTGCCACCAGTCAGCTTAATGAAAAACTGTTTTTT.

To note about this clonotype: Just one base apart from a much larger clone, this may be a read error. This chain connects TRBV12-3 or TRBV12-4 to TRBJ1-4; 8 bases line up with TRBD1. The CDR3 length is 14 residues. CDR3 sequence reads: CASTSTGDNEKLVF. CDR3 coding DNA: TGTGCCAGCACCTCGACAGGGGATAATGAAAAACTGGTTTTT.

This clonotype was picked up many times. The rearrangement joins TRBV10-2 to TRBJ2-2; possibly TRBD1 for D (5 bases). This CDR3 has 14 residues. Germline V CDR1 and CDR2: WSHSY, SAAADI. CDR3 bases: TGCGCGAGTAAGGGGCAGAGGAACACCGGGGAGCTGTTTTTT. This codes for CASKGQRNTGELFF.

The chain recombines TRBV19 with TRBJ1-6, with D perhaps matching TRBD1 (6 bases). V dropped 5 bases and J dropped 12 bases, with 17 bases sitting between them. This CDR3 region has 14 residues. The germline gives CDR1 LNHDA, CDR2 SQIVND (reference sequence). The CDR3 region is CASSDPPWGQPLHF. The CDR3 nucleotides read TGTGCCAGTAGTGACCCTCCGTGGGGGCAACCCCTCCACTTT.

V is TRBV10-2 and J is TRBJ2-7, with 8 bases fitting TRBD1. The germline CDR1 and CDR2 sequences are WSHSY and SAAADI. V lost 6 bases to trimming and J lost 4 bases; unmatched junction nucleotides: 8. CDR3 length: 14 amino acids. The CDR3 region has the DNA TGCGCCAGCAGAGAGGACAGGGCCGGTTACGAGCAGTACTTC. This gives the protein CASREDRAGYEQYF.

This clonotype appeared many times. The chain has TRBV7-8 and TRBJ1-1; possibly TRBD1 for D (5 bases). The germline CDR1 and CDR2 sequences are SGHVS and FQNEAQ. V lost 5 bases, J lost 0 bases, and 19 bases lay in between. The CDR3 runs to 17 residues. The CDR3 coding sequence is TGTGCCAGCAGCACGCTCTGGGGCCGAGCCATGAACACTGAAGCTTTCTTT. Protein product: CASSTLWGRAMNTEAFF. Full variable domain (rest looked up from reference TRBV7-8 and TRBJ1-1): GAGVSQSPRYKVAKRGQDVALRCDPISGHVSLFWYQQALGQGPEFLTYFQNEAQLDKSGLPSDRFFAERPEGSVSTLKIQRTQQEDSAVYLCASSTLWGRAMNTEAFFGQGTRLTVV.

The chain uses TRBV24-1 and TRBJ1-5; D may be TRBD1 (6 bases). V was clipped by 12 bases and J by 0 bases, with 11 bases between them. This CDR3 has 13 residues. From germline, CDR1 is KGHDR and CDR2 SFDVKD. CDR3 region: CAPGQNSNQPQHF. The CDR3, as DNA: TGTGCCCCGGGACAAAATAGCAATCAGCCCCAGCATTTT.

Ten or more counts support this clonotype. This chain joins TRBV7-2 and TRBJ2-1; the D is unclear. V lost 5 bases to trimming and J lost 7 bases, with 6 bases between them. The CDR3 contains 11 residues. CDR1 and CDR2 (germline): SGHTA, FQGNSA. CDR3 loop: CASSLQNEQFF. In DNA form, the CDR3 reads TGTGCCAGCAGCCTACAAAATGAGCAGTTCTTC.

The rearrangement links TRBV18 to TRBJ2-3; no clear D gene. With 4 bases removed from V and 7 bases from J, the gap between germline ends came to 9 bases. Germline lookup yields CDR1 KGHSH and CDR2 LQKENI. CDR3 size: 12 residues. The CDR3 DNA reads TGTGCCAGCTCACGGCTAAGGAATACGCAGTATTTT. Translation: CASSRLRNTQYF. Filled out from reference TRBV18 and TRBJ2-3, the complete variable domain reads NAGVMQNPRHLVRRRGQEARLRCSPMKGHSHVYWYRQLPEEGLKFMVYLQKENIIDESGMPKERFSAEFPKEGPSILRIQQVVRGDSAAYFCASSRLRNTQYFGPGTRLTVL.

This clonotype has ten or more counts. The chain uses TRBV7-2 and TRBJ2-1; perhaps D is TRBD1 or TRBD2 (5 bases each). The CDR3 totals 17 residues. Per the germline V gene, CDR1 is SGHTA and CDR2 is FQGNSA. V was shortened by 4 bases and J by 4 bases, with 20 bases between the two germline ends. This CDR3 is CASSSTRLIGGYNEQFF. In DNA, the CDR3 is TGTGCCAGCAGCTCCACCAGGTTGATTGGGGGATACAATGAGCAGTTCTTC.

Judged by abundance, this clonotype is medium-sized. The CDR3 bases are TGTGCCAGCAGCCACCGGACAGGGGTCAATCAGCCCCAGCATTTT. Protein: CASSHRTGVNQPQHF. The chain links TRBV2 to TRBJ1-5; 9 nucleotides agree with TRBD1. The germline gives CDR1 SNHLY, CDR2 FYNNEI. V gave up 6 bases and J gave up 3 bases; unmatched junction bases: 6. The CDR3 totals 15 residues.

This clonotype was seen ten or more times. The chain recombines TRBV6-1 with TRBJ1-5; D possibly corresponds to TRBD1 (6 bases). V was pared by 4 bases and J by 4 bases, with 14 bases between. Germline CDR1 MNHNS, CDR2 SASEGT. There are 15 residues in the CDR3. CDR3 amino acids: CASSALGQRNQPQHF. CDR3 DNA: TGTGCCAGCAGTGCCCTCGGACAGCGAAATCAGCCCCAGCATTTT.